These 21 T cell receptor beta chains were all obtained from the same sample, sequenced in a study of Ad26.COV2.S vaccination and SARS-CoV-2 variants. Generated by immunoSEQ multiplex PCR, the TCRdb table keeps only in-frame clones and is missing some. The data show around 370,000 clones, roughly nine tenths seen once. The specimen was peripheral blood, collected after recovery from COVID-19. Source of these receptors: a human donor who had recovered from COVID-19.

This clone was seen just once. The gene calls are TRBV4-1 and TRBJ1-1; TRBD1 might be the D (5 bases). The CDR3 runs 15 residues. Germline loops: CDR1 MGHRA, CDR2 YSYEKL. Deletions cut 1 base from V and 2 bases from J, with 11 bases between. CDR3 sequence: CASSQGRDGNTEAFF. DNA for the CDR3: TGCGCCAGCAGCCAAGGACGGGACGGAAACACTGAAGCTTTCTTT.

The genes are TRBV2 and TRBJ1-6; the D is unclear. Trimming shortened V by 10 bases and J by 7 bases, and 17 bases separated the two germline ends. The CDR3 runs 14 residues. Germline V CDR1 and CDR2: SNHLY, FYNNEI. CDR3 sequence: CATRTGLTNSPLHF. The DNA for the CDR3 is TGTGCCACCCGGACCGGTCTGACCAATTCACCCCTCCACTTT.

A note on this clone: Different DNA sequences within this sample yield the same CDR3. The rearrangement uses TRBV6-1 and TRBJ1-2; D unclear. Germline assignment: CDR1 MNHNS and CDR2 SASEGT. Deletions cut 3 bases from V and 5 bases from J, with 4 bases between. This CDR3 contains 11 residues. The CDR3 DNA reads as TGTGCCAGCAGTGAGGAGTATGGCTACACCTTC. Translating gives CASSEEYGYTF.

The chain combines TRBV5-1 with TRBJ1-3; 10 bases line up with TRBD1. This CDR3 region has 15 residues. V lost 4 bases, J lost 6 bases, and 7 bases stayed unmatched. Germline V lookup: CDR1 SGHRS, CDR2 YFSETQ. Here the CDR3 reads CASSRGTGDINTIYF. CDR3 nucleotide sequence: TGCGCCAGCAGCCGCGGGACAGGGGACATAAACACCATATATTTT.

As regards this clone: Other nucleotide sequences from this sample produce the same CDR3. The chain joins TRBV4-1 to TRBJ1-1; D unclear. CDR1 is MGHRA, CDR2 YSYEKL, per germline. The V end was cut by 1 base, the J end by 1 base, with 7 bases between. This CDR3 has 14 residues. CDR3 in DNA: TGCGCCAGCAGCCAAGGTGGAGGGAACACTGAAGCTTTCTTT. This sequence encodes CASSQGGGNTEAFF.

The V call is TRBV27, the J call TRBJ1-2, with 7 bases aligning to TRBD1. V lost 4 bases and J lost 2; bases outside the gene matches: 7. The CDR3 has 15 amino acids. CDR1 and CDR2 (germline): MNHEY, SMNVEV (reference sequence). The CDR3 is CASSSRQGLNYGYTF. For the CDR3, the DNA is TGTGCCAGCAGTTCCCGACAGGGACTAAACTATGGCTACACCTTC.

V gene TRBV11-3 combines with J gene TRBJ1-1; 7 nucleotides agree with TRBD1. The CDR3 sequence is 15 residues long. Germline V CDR1 and CDR2: SGHNT, YENEEA. Trimming at V came to 3 bases and at J to 1 base, leaving 5 bases not matched to a gene. This chain's CDR3 is CASSFTGTENTEAFF. For the CDR3, the DNA is TGTGCCAGCAGCTTCACCGGGACAGAGAACACTGAAGCTTTCTTT.

The chain carries TRBV6-5 and TRBJ1-4; no clear D. The CDR3 covers 16 residues. V gave up 0 bases and J gave up 0 bases, with 8 bases separating them. Per the germline V gene, CDR1 is MNHEY and CDR2 is SVGAGI. The CDR3 sequence is CASSYSVSATNEKLFF. In DNA, the CDR3 is TGTGCCAGCAGTTACTCTGTCTCCGCAACTAATGAAAAACTGTTTTTT.

This chain connects TRBV23-1 to TRBJ1-6; D call uncertain. TRBV23-1 is recorded as an ORF, its role being uncertain. This CDR3 is built from 14 residues. Trimming stripped 6 bases from V and 7 bases from J, with 13 bases between. The CDR3 nucleotides are TGCGCCAGCAGCCCCGGACGAATCAATTCACCCCTCCACTTT. Its translation is CASSPGRINSPLHF.

The chain carries TRBV27 and TRBJ1-1; TRBD1 is a possible D gene (6 bases). Trimming removed 6 bases at V and 6 bases at J, with 17 bases between. This CDR3 has 14 amino acids. Germline loops: CDR1 MNHEY, CDR2 SMNVEV (reference sequence). The CDR3 DNA sequence: TGTGCCAGCAGCCCGCAGGGGCGAGCACCTGAAGCTTTCTTT. Amino acids: CASSPQGRAPEAFF.

The count of this clone is one. This sequence joins TRBV27 and TRBJ1-2, with D possibly TRBD1 on 5 matching bases. CDR3 length: 15 amino acids. Germline V gene lookup returns CDR1 MNHEY and CDR2 SMNVEV (reference sequence). V was cut by 6 bases and J by 1 base, with 15 bases left in between. The CDR3 region has the DNA TGTGCCAGCAGGGCAGACGGGGGAGTTAACTATGGCTACACCTTC. Translation: CASRADGGVNYGYTF.

With regard to this clone: The junction and the germline gene differ at one end; a read error may be behind it. CDR3 sequence (DNA): TGTGCCAGCACCTTAGGAGGAGGACAGGGGTACGGCACTGAAGCTTTCTTT. Amino acid sequence: CASTLGGGQGYGTEAFF. The chain joins TRBV7-2 to TRBJ1-1, with TRBD1 identical over 9 bases. Germline CDR1 is SGHTA and CDR2 is FQGNSA. The CDR3 is 17 amino acids.

The CDR3 DNA sequence: TGTGCCAGCAGTCCAGGGGGATTACCCTACGAGCAGTACTTC. Its protein is CASSPGGLPYEQYF. This chain joins TRBV13 and TRBJ2-7; TRBD1 matches at 7 bases. CDR1 and CDR2 from the germline V gene are PRHDT and FYEKMQ (reference sequence). This CDR3 contains 14 residues. V lost 6 bases, J lost 2 bases, and 7 bases stayed unmatched.

The V call is TRBV5-8, the J call TRBJ1-1, with TRBD1 matching over 8 bases. The CDR3 is 15 amino acids. From germline, CDR1 is SGHTS and CDR2 YDEGEE. The junction had 10 bases not matched to a gene; V was cut back by 4 bases and J by 5 bases. The DNA of the CDR3 is TGTGCCAGCAGCAAACCCCAGGGGGCGCATACTGAAGCTTTCTTT. It codes for CASSKPQGAHTEAFF.

The chain couples TRBV7-9 to TRBJ2-3, with 12 bases matching TRBD2. Trimming removed 5 bases from V and 2 bases from J; junction bases left unmatched: 5. The CDR3 spans 16 residues. Germline V gene lookup returns CDR1 SEHNR and CDR2 FQNEAQ (reference sequence). CDR3 DNA sequence: TGTGCCAGCAGCCCAGGACTAGCGGGGCCCACAGATACGCAGTATTTT. Its translation is CASSPGLAGPTDTQYF.

This clone was detected a few times. This chain uses TRBV7-9 with TRBJ1-3; D not resolved. V lost 2 bases to trimming and J lost 0 bases, with 11 bases between them. Germline loops: CDR1 SEHNR, CDR2 FQNEAQ (reference sequence). CDR3 size: 16 residues. The CDR3 loop is CASSLPGPSSGNTIYF. In DNA form, the CDR3 reads TGTGCCAGCAGCTTACCCGGACCGAGCTCTGGAAACACCATATATTTT.

The genes are TRBV20-1 and TRBJ2-7; D possibly matches TRBD1 or TRBD2 (5 bases each). V was shortened by 6 bases and J by 2 bases, with 8 bases between the two germline ends. This CDR3 region has 11 residues. Germline CDR1 is DFQATT and CDR2 is SNEGSKA (reference sequence). The CDR3 loop reads CSAGTPYEQYF. As DNA, the CDR3 is TGCAGTGCCGGGACCCCCTACGAGCAGTACTTC.

The chain couples TRBV6-6 to TRBJ2-1; TRBD1 agrees at 9 bases. V lost 6 bases and J lost 0; bases outside the gene matches: 0. Germline assignment: CDR1 MNHNY and CDR2 SVGAGI (reference sequence). The CDR3 spans 14 residues. CDR3 nucleotide sequence: TGTGCCAGCAGGGGACAGGGCTCCTACAATGAGCAGTTCTTC. Translated, it gives CASRGQGSYNEQFF.

This clone appeared a few times. The V gene is TRBV19, the J gene TRBJ1-6, with no clear D. With 9 bases removed from V and 9 bases from J, the gap between germline ends came to 21 bases. In germline, CDR1 is LNHDA, CDR2 SQIVND (reference sequence). The CDR3 extends over 15 amino acids. The CDR3 loop is CASSELPDRGSPLHF. The CDR3 region has the DNA TGTGCCAGCTCTGAACTCCCAGATCGGGGTTCACCCCTCCACTTT.

The sample holds one count of this clone. This chain connects TRBV4-3 to TRBJ1-1; 7 positions agree with TRBD1. Trimming removed 0 bases from V and 8 bases from J; junction bases left unmatched: 3. From germline, CDR1 is LGHNA and CDR2 YSLEER. This CDR3 is built from 13 residues. The CDR3 here is CASSQERDREAFF. CDR3 coding DNA: TGCGCCAGCAGCCAAGAAAGGGACAGAGAAGCTTTCTTT.

This sequence joins TRBV7-8 and TRBJ2-7, with 13 bases matching TRBD2. Trimming took 5 bases from V and 2 from J; bases not matched to a gene: 9. The germline V gene encodes CDR1 SGHVS and CDR2 FQNEAQ. CDR3 length: 17 residues. DNA for the CDR3: TGTGCCAGCAGCCGCTCGACTAGCGGGGGGCCAACCTACGAGCAGTACTTC. It codes for CASSRSTSGGPTYEQYF.